This TCR beta chain comes out of a study of vaccination and CD4 T cells after COVID-19. Treatment: approximately 9-day PBMC culture with coronavirus spike peptide pools or control peptides (ViraFEST assay). Two million PBMCs per well were cultured with approximately 10 IU/ml IL-2 and roughly 10 ug/ml peptide pools. Cultured CD4+ T cell DNA underwent sequencing with the Oncomine TCR Beta short-read assay. It was from cultured CD4+ T cells that genomic DNA was extracted. TCRdb called the PCR reads again in MiXCR, with one record for every CDR3 protein. The sample lists nearly 15,000 distinct CDR3 sequences, roughly 28% occurring once. This clonotype was seen more than once but under ten times. Its antigen is as yet unknown. The CDR3 totals 16 residues. Unmatched junction bases numbered 5, after V lost 3 bases and J lost 0 bases. Per germline, CDR1 WNHNN and CDR2 SYGVQD (reference sequence).

Source material: cultured CD4+ T cells from blood. The chain employs TRBV10-1 and TRBJ2-3; TRBD1 aligns across 8 bases. The receptor was isolated from a human donor with COVID-19. CDR3 region: CASSDPRGRSTDTQYF. CDR3 sequence (DNA): TGCGCCAGCAGTGATCCCAGGGGGCGAAGCACAGATACGCAGTATTTT.